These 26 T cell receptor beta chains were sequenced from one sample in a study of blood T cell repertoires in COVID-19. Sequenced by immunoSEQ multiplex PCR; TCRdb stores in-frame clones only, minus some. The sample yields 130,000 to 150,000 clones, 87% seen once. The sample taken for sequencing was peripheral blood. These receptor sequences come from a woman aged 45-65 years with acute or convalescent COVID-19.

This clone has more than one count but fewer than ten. The CDR3 sequence is CASSLGQGGYGYTF. DNA of the CDR3: TGTGCCAGCAGCTTGGGGCAGGGCGGCTATGGCTACACCTTC. The gene calls are TRBV6-5 and TRBJ1-2, with D tentatively TRBD1 (5 bases). V was trimmed by 6 bases and J by 4 bases, leaving 15 bases between them. This CDR3 spans 14 amino acids. Germline V gives CDR1 MNHEY, CDR2 SVGAGI.

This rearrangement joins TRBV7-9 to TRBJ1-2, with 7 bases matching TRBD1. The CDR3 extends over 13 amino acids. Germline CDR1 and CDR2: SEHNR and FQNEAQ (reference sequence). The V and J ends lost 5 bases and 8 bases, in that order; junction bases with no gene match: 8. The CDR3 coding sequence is TGTGCCAGCAGCGGGTCAGGGGGTTGGGGCTACACCTTC. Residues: CASSGSGGWGYTF.

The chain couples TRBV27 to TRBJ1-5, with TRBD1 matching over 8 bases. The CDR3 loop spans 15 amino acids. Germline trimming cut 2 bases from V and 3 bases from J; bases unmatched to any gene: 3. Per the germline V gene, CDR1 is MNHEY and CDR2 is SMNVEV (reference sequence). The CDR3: CASSLGQGYNQPQHF. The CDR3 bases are TGTGCCAGCAGTTTAGGACAGGGTTACAATCAGCCCCAGCATTTT.

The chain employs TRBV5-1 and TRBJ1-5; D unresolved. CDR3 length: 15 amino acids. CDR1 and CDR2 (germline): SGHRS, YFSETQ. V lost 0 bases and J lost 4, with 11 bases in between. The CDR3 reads CASSLAGRANQPQHF. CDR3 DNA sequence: TGCGCCAGCAGCTTGGCCGGGAGGGCAAATCAGCCCCAGCATTTT.

The CDR3 nucleotides read TGTGCCAGCAGCAAAGGGAGGGTGTCCTATAATTCACCCCTCCACTTT. It is translated as CASSKGRVSYNSPLHF. The V gene is TRBV7-2, the J gene TRBJ1-6; the D is unclear. V lost 5 bases to trimming and J lost 1 base, with 12 bases between them. CDR1 is SGHTA and CDR2 is FQGNSA in the germline V gene. CDR3 length: 16 residues.

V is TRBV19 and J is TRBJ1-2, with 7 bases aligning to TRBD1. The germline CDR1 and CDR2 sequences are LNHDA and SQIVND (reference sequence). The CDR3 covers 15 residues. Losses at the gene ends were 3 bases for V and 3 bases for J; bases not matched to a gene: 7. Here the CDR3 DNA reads TGTGCCAGTAGTATGGAGGACAGGCCCTACTATGGCTACACCTTC. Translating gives CASSMEDRPYYGYTF.

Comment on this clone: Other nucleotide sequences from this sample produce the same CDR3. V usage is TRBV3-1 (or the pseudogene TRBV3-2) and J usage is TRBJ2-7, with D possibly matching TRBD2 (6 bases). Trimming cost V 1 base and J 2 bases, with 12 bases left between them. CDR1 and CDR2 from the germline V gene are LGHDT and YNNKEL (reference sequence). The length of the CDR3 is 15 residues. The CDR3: CASSQVVGGPYEQYF. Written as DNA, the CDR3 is TGTGCCAGCAGCCAAGTCGTGGGGGGACCCTACGAGCAGTACTTC.

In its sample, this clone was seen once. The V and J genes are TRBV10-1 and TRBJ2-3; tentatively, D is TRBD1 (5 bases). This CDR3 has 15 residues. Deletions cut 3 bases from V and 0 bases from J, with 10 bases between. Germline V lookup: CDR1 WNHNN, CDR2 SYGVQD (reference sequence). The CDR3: CASSDRVRSTDTQYF. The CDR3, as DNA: TGCGCCAGCAGTGACAGGGTCAGGAGCACAGATACGCAGTATTTT.

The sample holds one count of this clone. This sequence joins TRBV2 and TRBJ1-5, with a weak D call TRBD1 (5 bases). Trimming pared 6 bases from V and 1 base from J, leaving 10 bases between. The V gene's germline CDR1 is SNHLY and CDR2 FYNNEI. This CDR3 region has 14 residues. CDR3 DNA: TGTGCCAGCAGGGGGGAGGGAAGCAATCAGCCCCAGCATTTT. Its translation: CASRGEGSNQPQHF.

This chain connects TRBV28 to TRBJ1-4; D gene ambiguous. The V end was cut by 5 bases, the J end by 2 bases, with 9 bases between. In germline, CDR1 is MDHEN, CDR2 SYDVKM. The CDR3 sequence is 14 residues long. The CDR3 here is CASSPPSTNEKLFF. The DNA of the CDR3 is TGTGCCAGCAGTCCCCCCTCGACTAATGAAAAACTGTTTTTT.

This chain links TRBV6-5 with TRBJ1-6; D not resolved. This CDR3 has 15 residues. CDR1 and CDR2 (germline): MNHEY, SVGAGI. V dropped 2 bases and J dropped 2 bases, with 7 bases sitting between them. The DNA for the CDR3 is TGTGCCAGCAGTTACGATCCTACCTATAATTCACCCCTCCACTTT. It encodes CASSYDPTYNSPLHF.

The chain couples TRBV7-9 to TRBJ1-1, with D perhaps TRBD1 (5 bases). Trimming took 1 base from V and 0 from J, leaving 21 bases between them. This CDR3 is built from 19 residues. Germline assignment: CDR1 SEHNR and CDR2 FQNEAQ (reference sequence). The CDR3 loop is CASSLGLLDKRKLNTEAFF. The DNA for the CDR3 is TGTGCCAGCAGCTTAGGATTGCTGGACAAACGGAAGCTGAACACTGAAGCTTTCTTT.

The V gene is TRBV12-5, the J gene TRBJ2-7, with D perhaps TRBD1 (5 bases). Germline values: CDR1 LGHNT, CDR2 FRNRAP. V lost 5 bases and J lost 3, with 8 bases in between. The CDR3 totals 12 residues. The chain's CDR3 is CASGVTVYEQYF. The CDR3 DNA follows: TGTGCTAGTGGTGTGACAGTCTACGAGCAGTACTTC.

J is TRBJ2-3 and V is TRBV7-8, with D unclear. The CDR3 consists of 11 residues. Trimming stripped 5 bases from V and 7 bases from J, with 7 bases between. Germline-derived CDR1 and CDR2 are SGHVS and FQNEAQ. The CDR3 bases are TGTGCCAGCAGCCTCCTTAATACGCAGTATTTT. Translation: CASSLLNTQYF.

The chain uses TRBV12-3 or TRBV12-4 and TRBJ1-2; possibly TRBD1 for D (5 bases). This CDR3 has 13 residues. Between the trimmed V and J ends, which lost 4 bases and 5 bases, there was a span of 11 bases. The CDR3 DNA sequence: TGTGCCAGCAGTTCCGACAGCCTTTATGGCTACACCTTC. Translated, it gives CASSSDSLYGYTF.

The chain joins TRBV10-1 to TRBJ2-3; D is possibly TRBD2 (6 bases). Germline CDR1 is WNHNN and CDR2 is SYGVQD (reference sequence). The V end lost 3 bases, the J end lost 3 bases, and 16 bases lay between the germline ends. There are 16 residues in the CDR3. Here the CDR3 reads CASSDRSGGMTDTQYF. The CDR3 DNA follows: TGCGCCAGCAGTGATAGGTCCGGGGGAATGACAGATACGCAGTATTTT.

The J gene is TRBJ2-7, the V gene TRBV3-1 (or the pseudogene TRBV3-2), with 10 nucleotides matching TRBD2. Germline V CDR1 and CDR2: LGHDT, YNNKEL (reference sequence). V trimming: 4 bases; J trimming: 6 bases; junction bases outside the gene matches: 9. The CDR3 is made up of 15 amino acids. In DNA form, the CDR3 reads TGTGCCAGCAGCCCCAGACTAGCGGGCATCGGCGAGCAGTACTTC. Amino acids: CASSPRLAGIGEQYF.

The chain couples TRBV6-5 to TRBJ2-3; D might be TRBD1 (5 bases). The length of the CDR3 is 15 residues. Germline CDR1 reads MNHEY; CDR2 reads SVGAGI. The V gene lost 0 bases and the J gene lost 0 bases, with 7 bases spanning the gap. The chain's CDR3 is CASSYSQGSTDTQYF. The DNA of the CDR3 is TGTGCCAGCAGTTACTCCCAGGGTAGCACAGATACGCAGTATTTT.

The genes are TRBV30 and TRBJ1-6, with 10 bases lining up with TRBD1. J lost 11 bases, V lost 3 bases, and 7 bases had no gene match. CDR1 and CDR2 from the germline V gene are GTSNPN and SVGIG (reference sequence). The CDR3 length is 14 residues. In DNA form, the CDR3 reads TGTGCCTGGAGCACCGGGACAGGGGAGGCACCCCTCCACTTT. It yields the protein CAWSTGTGEAPLHF.

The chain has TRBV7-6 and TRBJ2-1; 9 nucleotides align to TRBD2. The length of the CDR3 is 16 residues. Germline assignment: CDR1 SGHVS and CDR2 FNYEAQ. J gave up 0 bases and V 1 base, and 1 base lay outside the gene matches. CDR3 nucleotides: TGTGCCAGCAGCTTAGGGCGGGGGGGCTCCTACAATGAGCAGTTCTTC. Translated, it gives CASSLGRGGSYNEQFF.

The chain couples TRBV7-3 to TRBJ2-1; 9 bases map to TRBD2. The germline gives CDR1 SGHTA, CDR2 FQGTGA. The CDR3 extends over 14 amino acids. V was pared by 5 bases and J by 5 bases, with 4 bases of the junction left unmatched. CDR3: CASSPGLANNEQFF. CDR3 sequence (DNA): TGTGCCAGCAGCCCGGGACTAGCCAACAATGAGCAGTTCTTC.

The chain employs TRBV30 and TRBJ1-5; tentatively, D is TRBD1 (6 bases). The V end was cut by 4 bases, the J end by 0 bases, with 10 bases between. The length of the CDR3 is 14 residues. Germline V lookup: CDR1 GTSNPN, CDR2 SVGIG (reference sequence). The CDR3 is CAWNPDSSNQPQHF. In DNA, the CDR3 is TGTGCCTGGAACCCGGACAGTAGCAATCAGCCCCAGCATTTT.

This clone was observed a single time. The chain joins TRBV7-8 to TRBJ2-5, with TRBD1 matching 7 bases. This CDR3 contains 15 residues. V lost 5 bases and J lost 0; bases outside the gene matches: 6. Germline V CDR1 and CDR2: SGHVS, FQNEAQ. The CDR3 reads CASSGRTGDQETQYF. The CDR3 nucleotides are TGTGCCAGCAGCGGTCGAACAGGGGACCAAGAGACCCAGTACTTC.

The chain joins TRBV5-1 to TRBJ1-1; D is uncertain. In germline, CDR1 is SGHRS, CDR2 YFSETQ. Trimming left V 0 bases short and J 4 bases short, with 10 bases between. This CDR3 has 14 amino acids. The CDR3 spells CASSLGVEGTEAFF. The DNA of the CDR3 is TGCGCCAGCAGCTTGGGGGTCGAGGGCACTGAAGCTTTCTTT.

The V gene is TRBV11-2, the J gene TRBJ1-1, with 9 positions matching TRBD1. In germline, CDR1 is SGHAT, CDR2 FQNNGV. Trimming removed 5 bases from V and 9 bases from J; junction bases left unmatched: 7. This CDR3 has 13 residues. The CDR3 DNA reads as TGTGCCAGCAGCCCCCGGGACAGGGACAAAGCTTTCTTT. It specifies CASSPRDRDKAFF. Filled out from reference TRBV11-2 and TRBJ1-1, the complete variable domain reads EAGVAQSPRYKIIEKRQSVAFWCNPISGHATLYWYQQILGQGPKLLIQFQNNGVVDDSQLPKDRFSAERLKGVDSTLKIQPAKLEDSAVYLCASSPRDRDKAFFGQGTRLTVV.

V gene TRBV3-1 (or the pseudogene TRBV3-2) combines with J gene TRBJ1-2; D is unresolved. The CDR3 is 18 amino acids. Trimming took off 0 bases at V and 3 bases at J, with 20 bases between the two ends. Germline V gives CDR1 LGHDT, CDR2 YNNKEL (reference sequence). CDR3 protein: CASSQDRRHQGPDYGYTF. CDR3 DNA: TGTGCCAGCAGCCAAGATAGGCGGCATCAAGGCCCCGACTATGGCTACACCTTC.